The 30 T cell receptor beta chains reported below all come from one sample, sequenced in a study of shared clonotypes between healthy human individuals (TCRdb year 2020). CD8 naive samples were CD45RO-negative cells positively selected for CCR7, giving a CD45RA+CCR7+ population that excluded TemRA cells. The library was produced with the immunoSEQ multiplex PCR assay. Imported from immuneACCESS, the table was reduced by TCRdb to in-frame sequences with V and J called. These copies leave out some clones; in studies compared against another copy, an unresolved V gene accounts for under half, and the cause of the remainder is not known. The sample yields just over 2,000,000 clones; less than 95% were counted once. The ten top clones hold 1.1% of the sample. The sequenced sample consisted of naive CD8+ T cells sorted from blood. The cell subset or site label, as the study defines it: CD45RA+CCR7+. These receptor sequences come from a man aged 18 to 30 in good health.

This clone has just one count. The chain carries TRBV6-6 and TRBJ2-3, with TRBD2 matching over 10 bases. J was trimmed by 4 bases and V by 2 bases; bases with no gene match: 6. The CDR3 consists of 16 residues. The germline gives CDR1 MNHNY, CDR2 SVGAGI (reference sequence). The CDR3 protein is CASSYGASGSSDTQYF. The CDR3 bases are TGTGCCAGCAGTTACGGGGCTAGCGGGAGCTCAGATACGCAGTATTTT.

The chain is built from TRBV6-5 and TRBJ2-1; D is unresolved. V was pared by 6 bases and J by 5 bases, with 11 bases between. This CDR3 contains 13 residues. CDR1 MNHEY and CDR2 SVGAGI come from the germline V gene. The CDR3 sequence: CASRNIADNEQFF. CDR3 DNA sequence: TGTGCCAGCAGGAACATCGCGGACAATGAGCAGTTCTTC.

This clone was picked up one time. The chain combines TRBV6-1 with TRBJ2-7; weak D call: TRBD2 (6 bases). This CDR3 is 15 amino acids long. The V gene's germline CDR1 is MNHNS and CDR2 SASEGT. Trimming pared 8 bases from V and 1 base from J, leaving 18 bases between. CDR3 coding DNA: TGTGCCAGCGGAGCAGGATGGGAGGATTCCTACGAGCAGTACTTC. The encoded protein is CASGAGWEDSYEQYF.

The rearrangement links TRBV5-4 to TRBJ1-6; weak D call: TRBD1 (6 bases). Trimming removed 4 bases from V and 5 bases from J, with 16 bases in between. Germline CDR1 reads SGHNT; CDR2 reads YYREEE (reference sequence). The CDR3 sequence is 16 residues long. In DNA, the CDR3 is TGTGCCAGCAGCGCTGTCGGAGGGGGAAATAATTCACCCCTCCACTTT. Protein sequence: CASSAVGGGNNSPLHF.

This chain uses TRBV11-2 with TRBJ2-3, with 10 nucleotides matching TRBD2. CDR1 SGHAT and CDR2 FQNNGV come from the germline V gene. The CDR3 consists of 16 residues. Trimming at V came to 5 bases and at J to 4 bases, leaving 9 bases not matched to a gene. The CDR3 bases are TGTGCCAGCAGCCCACTAGCGGGGCTTGGCGCAGATACGCAGTATTTT. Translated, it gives CASSPLAGLGADTQYF.

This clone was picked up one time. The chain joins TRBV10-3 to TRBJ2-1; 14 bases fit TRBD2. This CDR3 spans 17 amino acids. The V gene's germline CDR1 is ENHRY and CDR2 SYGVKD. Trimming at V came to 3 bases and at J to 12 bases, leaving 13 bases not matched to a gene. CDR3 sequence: CAISDLGLAGAPSGQFF. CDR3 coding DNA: TGTGCCATCAGTGATTTGGGACTAGCGGGGGCGCCCTCCGGGCAGTTCTTC.

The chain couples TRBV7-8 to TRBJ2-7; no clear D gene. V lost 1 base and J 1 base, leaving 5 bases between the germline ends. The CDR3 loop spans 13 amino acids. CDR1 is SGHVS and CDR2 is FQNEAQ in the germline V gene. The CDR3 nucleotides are TGTGCCAGCAGCTTAGTAGAGTCCTACGAGCAGTACTTC. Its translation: CASSLVESYEQYF.

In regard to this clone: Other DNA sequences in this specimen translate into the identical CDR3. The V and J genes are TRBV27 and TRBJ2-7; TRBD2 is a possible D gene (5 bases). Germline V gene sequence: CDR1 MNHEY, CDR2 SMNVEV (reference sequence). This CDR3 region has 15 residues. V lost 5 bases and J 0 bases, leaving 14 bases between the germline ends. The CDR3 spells CASSPTLGSSYEQYF. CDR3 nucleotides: TGTGCCAGCAGTCCGACTTTAGGGAGCTCCTACGAGCAGTACTTC.

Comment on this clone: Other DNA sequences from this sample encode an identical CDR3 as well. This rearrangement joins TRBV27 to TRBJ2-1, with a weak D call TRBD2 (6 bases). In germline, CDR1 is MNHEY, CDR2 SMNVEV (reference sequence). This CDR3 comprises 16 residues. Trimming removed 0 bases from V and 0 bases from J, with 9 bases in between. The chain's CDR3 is CASSLSYGSSYNEQFF. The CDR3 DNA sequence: TGTGCCAGCAGTTTATCGTACGGGAGCTCCTACAATGAGCAGTTCTTC.

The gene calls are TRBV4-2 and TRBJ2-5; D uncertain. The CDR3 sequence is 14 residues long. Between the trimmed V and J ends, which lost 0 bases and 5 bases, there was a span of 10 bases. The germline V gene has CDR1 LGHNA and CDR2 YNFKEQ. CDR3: CASSQDRLAETQYF. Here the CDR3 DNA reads TGTGCCAGCAGCCAAGATCGGTTGGCGGAGACCCAGTACTTC.

The CDR3: CASVPDSSYEQYF. Here the CDR3 DNA reads TGCGCCAGCGTGCCGGACAGCTCCTACGAGCAGTACTTC. The rearrangement uses TRBV5-1 and TRBJ2-7, with TRBD1 as a possible D gene (6 bases). The CDR3 totals 13 residues. Trimming stripped 7 bases from V and 0 bases from J, with 11 bases between. Germline assignment: CDR1 SGHRS and CDR2 YFSETQ.

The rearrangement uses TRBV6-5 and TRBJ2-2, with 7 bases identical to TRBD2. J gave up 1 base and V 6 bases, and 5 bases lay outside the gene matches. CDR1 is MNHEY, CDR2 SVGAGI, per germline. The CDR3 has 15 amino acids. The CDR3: CASRALAGNTGELFF. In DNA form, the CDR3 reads TGTGCCAGCAGAGCGTTAGCGGGGAACACCGGGGAGCTGTTTTTT.

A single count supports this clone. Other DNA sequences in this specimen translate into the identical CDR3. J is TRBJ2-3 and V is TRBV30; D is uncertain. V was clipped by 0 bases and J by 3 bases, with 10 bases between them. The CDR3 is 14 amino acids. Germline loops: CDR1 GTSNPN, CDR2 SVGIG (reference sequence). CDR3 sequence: CAWSVLASTDTQYF. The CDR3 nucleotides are TGTGCCTGGAGTGTGTTAGCTTCTACAGATACGCAGTATTTT. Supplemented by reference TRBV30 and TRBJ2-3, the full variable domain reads SQTIHQWPATLVQPVGSPLSLECTVEGTSNPNLYWYRQAAGRGLQLLFYSVGIGQISSEVPQNLSASRPQDRQFILSSKKLLLSDSGFYLCAWSVLASTDTQYFGPGTRLTVL.

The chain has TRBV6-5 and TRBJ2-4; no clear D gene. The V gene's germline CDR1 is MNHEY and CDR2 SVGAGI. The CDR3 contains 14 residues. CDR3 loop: CATFSDAPFGIQYF. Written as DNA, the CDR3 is TGTGCTACTTTCAGTGACGCGCCCTTTGGCATTCAGTACTTC.

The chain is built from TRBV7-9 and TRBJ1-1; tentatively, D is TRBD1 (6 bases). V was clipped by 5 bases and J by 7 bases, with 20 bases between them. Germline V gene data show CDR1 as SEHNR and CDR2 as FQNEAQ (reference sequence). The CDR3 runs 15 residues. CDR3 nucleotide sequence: TGTGCCAGCAGCCCCCCGATCCAGGGGCGGGGTGAAGCTTTCTTT. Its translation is CASSPPIQGRGEAFF.

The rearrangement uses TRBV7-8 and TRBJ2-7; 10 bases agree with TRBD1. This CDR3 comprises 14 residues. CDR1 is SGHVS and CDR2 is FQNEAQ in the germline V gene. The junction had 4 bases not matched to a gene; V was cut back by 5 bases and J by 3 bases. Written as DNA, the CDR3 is TGTGCCAGCAGCATGGGGACAGGGGTCTACGAGCAGTACTTC. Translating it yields CASSMGTGVYEQYF.

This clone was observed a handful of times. The CDR3 nucleotides are TGTGCCAGCCGACCTCAGCCAGGGGGGCACTATGGCTACACCTTC. It yields the protein CASRPQPGGHYGYTF. The rearrangement uses TRBV2 and TRBJ1-2; 7 nucleotides agree with TRBD1. Germline V gene sequence: CDR1 SNHLY, CDR2 FYNNEI. Losses at the gene ends were 8 bases for V and 3 bases for J; bases not matched to a gene: 12. The CDR3 extends over 15 amino acids.

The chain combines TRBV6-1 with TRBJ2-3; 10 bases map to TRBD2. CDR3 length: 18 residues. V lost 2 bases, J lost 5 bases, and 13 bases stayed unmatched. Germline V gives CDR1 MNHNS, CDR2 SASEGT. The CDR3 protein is CASSELAGARRGVDTQYF. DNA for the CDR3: TGTGCCAGCAGTGAACTAGCGGGGGCCAGAAGGGGTGTAGATACGCAGTATTTT.

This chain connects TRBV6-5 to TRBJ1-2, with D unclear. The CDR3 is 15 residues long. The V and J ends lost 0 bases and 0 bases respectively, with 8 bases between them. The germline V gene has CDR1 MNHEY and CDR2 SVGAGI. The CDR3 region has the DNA TGTGCCAGCAGTTACTCGAAATTTTCTAACTATGGCTACACCTTC. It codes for CASSYSKFSNYGYTF.

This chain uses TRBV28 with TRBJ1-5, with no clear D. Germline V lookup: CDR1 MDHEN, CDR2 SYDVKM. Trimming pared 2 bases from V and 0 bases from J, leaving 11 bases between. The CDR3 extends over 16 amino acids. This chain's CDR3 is CASSLRTFHSNQPQHF. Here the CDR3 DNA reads TGTGCCAGCAGTTTACGGACGTTCCATAGCAATCAGCCCCAGCATTTT.

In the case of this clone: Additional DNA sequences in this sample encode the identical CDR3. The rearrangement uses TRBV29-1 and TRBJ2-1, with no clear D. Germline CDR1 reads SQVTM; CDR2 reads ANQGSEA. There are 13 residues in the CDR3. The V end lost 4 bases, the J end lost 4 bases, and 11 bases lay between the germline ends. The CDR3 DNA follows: TGCAGCGTTGTAAGGGCAACATACAATGAGCAGTTCTTC. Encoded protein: CSVVRATYNEQFF.

The CDR3 nucleotides read TGCGCCAGCAGCCGACAGGGGGCGGGAGAGCAGTACTTC. Translation: CASSRQGAGEQYF. The rearrangement joins TRBV4-1 to TRBJ2-7; 10 bases are a match to TRBD1. This CDR3 has 13 amino acids. The ends lost 4 bases at V and 7 bases at J; junction bases unmatched: 4. Germline CDR1 and CDR2: MGHRA and YSYEKL.

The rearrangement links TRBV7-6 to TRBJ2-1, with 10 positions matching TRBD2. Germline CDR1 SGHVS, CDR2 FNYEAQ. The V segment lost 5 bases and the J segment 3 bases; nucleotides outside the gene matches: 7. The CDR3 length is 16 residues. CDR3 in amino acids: CASSPSSGSVYNEQFF. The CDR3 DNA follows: TGTGCCAGCAGCCCCTCTAGCGGGAGTGTCTACAATGAGCAGTTCTTC.

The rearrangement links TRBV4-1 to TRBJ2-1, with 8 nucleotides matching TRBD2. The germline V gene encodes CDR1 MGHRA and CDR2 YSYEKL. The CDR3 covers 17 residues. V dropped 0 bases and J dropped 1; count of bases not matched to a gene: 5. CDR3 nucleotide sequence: TGCGCCAGCAGCCAAGATCCGGGACTAGGGTCCTACAATGAGCAGTTCTTC. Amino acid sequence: CASSQDPGLGSYNEQFF.

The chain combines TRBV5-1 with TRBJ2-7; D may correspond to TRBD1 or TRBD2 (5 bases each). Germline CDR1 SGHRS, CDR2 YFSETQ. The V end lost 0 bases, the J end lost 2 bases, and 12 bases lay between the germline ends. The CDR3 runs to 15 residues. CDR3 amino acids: CASSLEWGSPYEQYF. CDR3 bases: TGCGCCAGCAGCTTGGAATGGGGGAGTCCCTACGAGCAGTACTTC. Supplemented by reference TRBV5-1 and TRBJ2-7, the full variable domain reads KAGVTQTPRYLIKTRGQQVTLSCSPISGHRSVSWYQQTPGQGLQFLFEYFSETQRNKGNFPGRFSGRQFSNSRSEMNVSTLELGDSALYLCASSLEWGSPYEQYFGPGTRLTVT.

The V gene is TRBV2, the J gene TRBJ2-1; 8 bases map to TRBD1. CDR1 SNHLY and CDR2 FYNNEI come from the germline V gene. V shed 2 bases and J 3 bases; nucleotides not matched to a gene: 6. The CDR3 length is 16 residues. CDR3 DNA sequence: TGTGCCAGCAGTGAAAGCGAGACAGGGGACTACAATGAGCAGTTCTTC. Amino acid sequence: CASSESETGDYNEQFF.

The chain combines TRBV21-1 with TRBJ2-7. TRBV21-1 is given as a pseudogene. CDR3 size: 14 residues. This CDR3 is CASSKVGQAYEQYF. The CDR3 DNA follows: TGTGCCAGCAGCAAAGTAGGGCAGGCTTACGAGCAGTACTTC.

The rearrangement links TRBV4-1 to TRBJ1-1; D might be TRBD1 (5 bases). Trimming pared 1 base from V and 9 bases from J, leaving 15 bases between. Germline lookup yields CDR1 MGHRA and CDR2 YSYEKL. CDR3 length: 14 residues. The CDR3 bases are TGCGCCAGCAGCCAAGGAAGGTTGGGACCCCAAGCTTTCTTT. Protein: CASSQGRLGPQAFF.

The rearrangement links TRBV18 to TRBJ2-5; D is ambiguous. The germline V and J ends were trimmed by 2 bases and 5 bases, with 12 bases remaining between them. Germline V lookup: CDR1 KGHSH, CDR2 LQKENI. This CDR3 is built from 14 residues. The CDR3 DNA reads TGTGCCAGCTCACCAGAGGTTAGCATCGAGACCCAGTACTTC. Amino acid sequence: CASSPEVSIETQYF.

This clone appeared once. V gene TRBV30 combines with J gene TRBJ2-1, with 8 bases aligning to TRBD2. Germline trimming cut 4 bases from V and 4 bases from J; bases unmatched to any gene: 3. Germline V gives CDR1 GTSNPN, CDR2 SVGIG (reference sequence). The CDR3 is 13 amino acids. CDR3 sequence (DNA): TGTGCCTGGATACTAGCGGATTACAATGAGCAGTTCTTC. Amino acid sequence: CAWILADYNEQFF.